This T cell receptor beta chain was recovered during a study of response to subunit inactivated influenza vaccine. This CDR3 has 17 amino acids. V lost 4 bases, J lost 4 bases, and 8 bases stayed unmatched. TCRdb reprocessed the RT-PCR reads via MiXCR and lists one record per CDR3 protein. Of 650,000 to 800,000 distinct CDR3 sequences in the sample, under 20% were seen once. This receptor was obtained from a man in his fifties or sixties who received an inactivated influenza vaccine. Sequencing used PBMCs from blood, obtained around 5 days after vaccination. The V gene is TRBV12-3 or TRBV12-4, the J gene TRBJ2-1; 12 bases align to TRBD2. This CDR3 is CASSSRLAGVLYNEQFF. The CDR3, as DNA: TGTGCCAGCAGTTCCAGACTAGCGGGGGTCCTGTACAATGAGCAGTTCTTC.